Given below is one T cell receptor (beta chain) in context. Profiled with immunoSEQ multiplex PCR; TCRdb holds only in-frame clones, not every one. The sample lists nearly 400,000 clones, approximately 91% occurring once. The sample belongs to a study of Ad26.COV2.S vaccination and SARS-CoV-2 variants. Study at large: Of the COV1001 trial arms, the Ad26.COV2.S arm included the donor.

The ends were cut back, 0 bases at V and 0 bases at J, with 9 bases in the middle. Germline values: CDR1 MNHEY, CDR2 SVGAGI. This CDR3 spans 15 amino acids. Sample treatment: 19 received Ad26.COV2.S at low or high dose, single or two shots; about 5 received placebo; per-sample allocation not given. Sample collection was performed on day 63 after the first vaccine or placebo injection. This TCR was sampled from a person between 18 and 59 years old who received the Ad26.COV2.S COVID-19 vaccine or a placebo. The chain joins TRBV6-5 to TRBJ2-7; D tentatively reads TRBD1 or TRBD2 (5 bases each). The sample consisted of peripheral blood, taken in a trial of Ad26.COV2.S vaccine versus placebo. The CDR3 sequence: CASSYSGDGSYEQYF. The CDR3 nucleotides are TGTGCCAGCAGTTACTCGGGGGACGGCTCCTACGAGCAGTACTTC.